The 3 T cell receptor beta chains in this list originate from one sample, sequenced in a study of T-cell memory formation after mild COVID-19. TCRdb called the 5' RACE reads again in MiXCR, with one record for every CDR3 protein. Of about 470,000 distinct CDR3 sequences listed, roughly 25% were seen once; the top ten hold around 12%. Material: PBMCs or a T cell subset sorted from them (not recorded which). The origin of the receptors is an adult woman who had mild COVID-19 (a few samples of this study predate the infection). Cell type and time point are not known.

The chain has TRBV7-6 and TRBJ2-1; TRBD1 matches at 7 bases. The J segment lost 0 bases and the V segment lost 3 bases, leaving 20 bases of the junction unmatched. CDR1 SGHVS and CDR2 FNYEAQ come from the germline V gene. The CDR3 has 21 residues. CDR3: CASSLEGGIPLTPSSYNEQFF. The DNA for the CDR3 is TGTGCCAGCAGCTTGGAAGGGGGCATTCCCCTCACCCCGAGCTCCTACAATGAGCAGTTCTTC.

This rearrangement joins TRBV6-5 to TRBJ2-7; D ambiguous. This CDR3 is 11 amino acids long. Germline CDR1 and CDR2: MNHEY and SVGAGI. V gave up 7 bases and J gave up 4 bases, with 8 bases separating them. CDR3 coding DNA: TGTGCCAGCACGGACCGTTACGAGCAGTACTTC. It is translated as CASTDRYEQYF.

This clonotype was seen a handful of times. The chain employs TRBV7-6 and TRBJ2-1; 8 bases line up with TRBD1. The V gene end was trimmed by 3 bases and the J gene end by 6 bases; junction bases not matched to a gene: 7. The germline V gene has CDR1 SGHVS and CDR2 FNYEAQ. The CDR3 is 15 amino acids. CDR3 nucleotides: TGTGCCAGCAGCTTTCGGGACAGGACCCTCAATGAGCAGTTCTTC. Translation gives CASSFRDRTLNEQFF.